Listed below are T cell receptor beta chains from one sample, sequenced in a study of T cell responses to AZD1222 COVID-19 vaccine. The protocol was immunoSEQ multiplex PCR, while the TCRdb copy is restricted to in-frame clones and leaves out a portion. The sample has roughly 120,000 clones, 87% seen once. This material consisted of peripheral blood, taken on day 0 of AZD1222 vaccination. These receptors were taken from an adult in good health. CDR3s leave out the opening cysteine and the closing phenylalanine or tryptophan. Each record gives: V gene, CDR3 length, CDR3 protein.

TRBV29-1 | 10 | SVSRGNTEAF
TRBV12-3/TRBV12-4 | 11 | ASSLDRSTEAF
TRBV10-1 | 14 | ASSESGSGRENEQF
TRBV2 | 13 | ASSEAGFSAYEQY
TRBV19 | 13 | ATMPADRVTDTQY
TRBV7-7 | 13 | ASTPGTSGIDEQF
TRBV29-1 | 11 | SVRDRDDQPQH
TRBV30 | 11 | AWSGGPNQPQH
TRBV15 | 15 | ATSRGLAGGGADTQY
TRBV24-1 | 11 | ATSGDSLNTQY
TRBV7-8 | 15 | ASSLAAAGAPGYEQY
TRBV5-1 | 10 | ASSWGTTEAF
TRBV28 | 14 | ASRGQGRAYNSPLH
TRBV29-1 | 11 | SVGGEDTGELF
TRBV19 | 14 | ASSTGTAGLSYGYT
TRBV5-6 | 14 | ASSRAGGQGDYGYT
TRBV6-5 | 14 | ASSYSETGSLYGYT
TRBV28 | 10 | ASSLLREKLF
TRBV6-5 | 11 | ASIKQGAAEAF
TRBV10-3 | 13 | AISNPGQGLSEQY
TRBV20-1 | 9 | SARVPTEAF
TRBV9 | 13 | ASSGGTGFREAQY
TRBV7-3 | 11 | ASSFRRNNEQF
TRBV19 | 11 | ASSINANQPQH
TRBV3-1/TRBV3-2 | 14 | ASSPLDRGTHYGYT
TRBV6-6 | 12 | ASTVLGANEKLF
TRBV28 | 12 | ASSLGQYNSPLH
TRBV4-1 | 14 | ASSQEYGVAYNEQF
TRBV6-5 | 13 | ASSYSRGMRTEAF
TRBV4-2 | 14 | ASSQDWTSGTDTQY
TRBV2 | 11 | ASRDRGQETQY
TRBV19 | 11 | ASSVSRNEKLF
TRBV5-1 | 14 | ASSLGTVSSGNTIY
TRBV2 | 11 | ASSGAVGSPLH
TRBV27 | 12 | ASSSRDPLDEQY